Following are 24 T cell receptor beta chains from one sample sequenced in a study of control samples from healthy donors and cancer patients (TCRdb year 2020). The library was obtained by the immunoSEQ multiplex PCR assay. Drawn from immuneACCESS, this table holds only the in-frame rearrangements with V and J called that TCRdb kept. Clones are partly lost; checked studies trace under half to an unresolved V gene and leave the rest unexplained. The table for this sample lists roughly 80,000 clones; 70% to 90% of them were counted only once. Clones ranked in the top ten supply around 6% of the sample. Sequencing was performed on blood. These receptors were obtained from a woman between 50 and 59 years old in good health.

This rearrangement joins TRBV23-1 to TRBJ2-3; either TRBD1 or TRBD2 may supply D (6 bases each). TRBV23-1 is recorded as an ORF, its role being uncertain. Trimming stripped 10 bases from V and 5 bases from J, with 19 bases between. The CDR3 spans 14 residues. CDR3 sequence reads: CAIPSRGEVDTQYF. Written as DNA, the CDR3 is TGCGCCATCCCTTCGAGGGGGGAAGTAGATACGCAGTATTTT.

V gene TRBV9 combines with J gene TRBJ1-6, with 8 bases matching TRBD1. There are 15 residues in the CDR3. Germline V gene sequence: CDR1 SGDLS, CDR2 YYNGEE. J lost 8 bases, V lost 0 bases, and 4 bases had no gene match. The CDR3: CASSVEGTGYSPLHF. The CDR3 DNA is TGTGCCAGCAGCGTAGAGGGGACAGGTTATTCACCCCTCCACTTT.

The CDR3 spells CASSLAGGGTDTQYF. The DNA of the CDR3 is TGTGCCAGCAGCTTGGCCGGGGGAGGGACAGATACGCAGTATTTT. The chain has TRBV5-6 and TRBJ2-3, with TRBD2 matching over 7 bases. Per the germline V gene, CDR1 is SGHDT and CDR2 is YYEEEE. CDR3 length: 15 residues. V shed 0 bases, J shed 3 bases, and the junction held 4 bases outside the gene matches.

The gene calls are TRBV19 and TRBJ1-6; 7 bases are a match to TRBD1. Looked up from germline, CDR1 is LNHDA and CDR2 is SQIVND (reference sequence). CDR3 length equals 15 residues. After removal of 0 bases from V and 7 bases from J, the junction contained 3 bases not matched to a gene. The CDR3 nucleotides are TGTGCCAGTAGTATAGAGGGACAGCCAAATTCACCCCTCCACTTT. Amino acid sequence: CASSIEGQPNSPLHF.

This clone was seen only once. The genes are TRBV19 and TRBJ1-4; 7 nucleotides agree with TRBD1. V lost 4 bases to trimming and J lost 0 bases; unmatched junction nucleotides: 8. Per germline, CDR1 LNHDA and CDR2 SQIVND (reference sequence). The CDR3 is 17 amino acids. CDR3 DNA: TGTGCCAGTAGTAAAAGGACAGGAACCCCAACTAATGAAAAACTGTTTTTT. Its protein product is CASSKRTGTPTNEKLFF.

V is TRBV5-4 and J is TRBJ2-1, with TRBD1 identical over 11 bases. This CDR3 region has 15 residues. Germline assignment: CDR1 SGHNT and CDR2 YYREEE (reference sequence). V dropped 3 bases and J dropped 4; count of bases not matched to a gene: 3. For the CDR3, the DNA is TGTGCCAGCAGCTCCGGGACAGGGGGGTACAATGAGCAGTTCTTC. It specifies CASSSGTGGYNEQFF.

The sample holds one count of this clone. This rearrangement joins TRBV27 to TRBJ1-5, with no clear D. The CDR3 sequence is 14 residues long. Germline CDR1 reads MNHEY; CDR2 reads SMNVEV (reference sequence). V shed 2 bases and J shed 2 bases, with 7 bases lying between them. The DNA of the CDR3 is TGTGCCAGCAGTTTAGGTTCAGGCAATCAGCCCCAGCATTTT. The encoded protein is CASSLGSGNQPQHF.

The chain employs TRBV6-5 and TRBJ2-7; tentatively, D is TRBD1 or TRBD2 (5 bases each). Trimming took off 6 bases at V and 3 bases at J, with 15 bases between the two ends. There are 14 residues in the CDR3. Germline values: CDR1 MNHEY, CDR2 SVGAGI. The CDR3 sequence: CASSARWDGYEQYF. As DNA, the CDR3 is TGTGCCAGCAGCGCCCGCTGGGACGGCTACGAGCAGTACTTC.

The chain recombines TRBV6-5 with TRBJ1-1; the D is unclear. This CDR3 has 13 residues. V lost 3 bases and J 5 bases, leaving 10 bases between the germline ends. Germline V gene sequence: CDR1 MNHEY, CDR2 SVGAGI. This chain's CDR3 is CASSYKVGTEAFF. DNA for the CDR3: TGTGCCAGCAGTTATAAAGTGGGGACTGAAGCTTTCTTT.

The CDR3 region is CASSWLATLDQNNEQFF. The CDR3 DNA sequence: TGTGCCAGCAGCTGGTTAGCTACCCTCGACCAAAACAATGAGCAGTTCTTC. The gene calls are TRBV13 and TRBJ2-1; D remains ambiguous. Trimming cost V 4 bases and J 5 bases, with 21 bases left between them. CDR1 and CDR2 from the germline V gene are PRHDT and FYEKMQ (reference sequence). The CDR3 totals 17 residues.

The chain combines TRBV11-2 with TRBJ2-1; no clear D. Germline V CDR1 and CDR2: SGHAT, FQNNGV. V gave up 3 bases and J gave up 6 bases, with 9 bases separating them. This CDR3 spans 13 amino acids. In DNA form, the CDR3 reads TGTGCCAGCAGCTTCCGAACGGTCAATGAGCAGTTCTTC. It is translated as CASSFRTVNEQFF.

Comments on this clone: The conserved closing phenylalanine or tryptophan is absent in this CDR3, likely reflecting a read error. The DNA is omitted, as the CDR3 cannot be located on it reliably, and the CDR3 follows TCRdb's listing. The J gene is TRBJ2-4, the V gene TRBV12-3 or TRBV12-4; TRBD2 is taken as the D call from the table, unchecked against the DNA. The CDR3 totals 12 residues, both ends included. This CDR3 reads CASRGLAGGLSI.

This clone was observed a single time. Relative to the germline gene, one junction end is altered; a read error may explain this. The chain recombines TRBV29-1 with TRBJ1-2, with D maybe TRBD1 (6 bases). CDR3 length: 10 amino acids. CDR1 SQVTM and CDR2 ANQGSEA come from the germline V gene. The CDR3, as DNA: TGCAGCGTTGAAGTCGGGGGGCGTCGCTTC. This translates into CSVEVGGRRF.

The CDR3 DNA follows: TGTGCCAGCAGACTCGACAGGGTCTCCTACGAGCAGTACTTC. It translates to CASRLDRVSYEQYF. This chain links TRBV6-5 with TRBJ2-7; 7 bases line up with TRBD1. J gave up 0 bases and V 6 bases, and 5 bases lay outside the gene matches. The CDR3 has 14 residues. Germline CDR1 MNHEY, CDR2 SVGAGI.

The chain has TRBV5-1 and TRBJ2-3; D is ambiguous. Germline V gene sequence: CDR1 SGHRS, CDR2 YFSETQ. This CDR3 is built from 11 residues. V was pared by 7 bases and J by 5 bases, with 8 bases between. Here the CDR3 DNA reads TGCGCCAGCGGCCCGGTAGATACGCAGTATTTT. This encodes CASGPVDTQYF.

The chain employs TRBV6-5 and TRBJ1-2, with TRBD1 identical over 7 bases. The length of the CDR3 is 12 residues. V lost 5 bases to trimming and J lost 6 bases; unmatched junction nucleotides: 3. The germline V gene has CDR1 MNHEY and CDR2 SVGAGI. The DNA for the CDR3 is TGTGCCAGCAGTACCACAGGGGATGGCTACACCTTC. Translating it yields CASSTTGDGYTF.

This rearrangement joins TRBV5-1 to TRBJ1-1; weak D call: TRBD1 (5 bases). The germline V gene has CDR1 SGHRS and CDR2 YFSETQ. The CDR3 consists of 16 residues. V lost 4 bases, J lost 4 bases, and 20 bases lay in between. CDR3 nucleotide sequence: TGCGCCAGCAGCCGACCCGGGGGAAGACCAGGCACTGAAGCTTTCTTT. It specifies CASSRPGGRPGTEAFF. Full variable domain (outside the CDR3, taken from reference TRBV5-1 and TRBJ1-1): KAGVTQTPRYLIKTRGQQVTLSCSPISGHRSVSWYQQTPGQGLQFLFEYFSETQRNKGNFPGRFSGRQFSNSRSEMNVSTLELGDSALYLCASSRPGGRPGTEAFFGQGTRLTVV.

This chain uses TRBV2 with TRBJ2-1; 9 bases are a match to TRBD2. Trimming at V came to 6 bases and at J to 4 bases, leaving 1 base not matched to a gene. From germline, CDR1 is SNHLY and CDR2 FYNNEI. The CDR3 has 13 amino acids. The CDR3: CASRTSGYNEQFF. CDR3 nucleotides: TGTGCCAGCAGGACTAGCGGATACAATGAGCAGTTCTTC.

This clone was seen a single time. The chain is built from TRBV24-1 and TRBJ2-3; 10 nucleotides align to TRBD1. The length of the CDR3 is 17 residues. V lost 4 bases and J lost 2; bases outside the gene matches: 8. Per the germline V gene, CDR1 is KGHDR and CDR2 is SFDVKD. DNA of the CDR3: TGTGCCACCAGTGACCGGACAGGGGGACTAACCACAGATACGCAGTATTTT. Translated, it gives CATSDRTGGLTTDTQYF.

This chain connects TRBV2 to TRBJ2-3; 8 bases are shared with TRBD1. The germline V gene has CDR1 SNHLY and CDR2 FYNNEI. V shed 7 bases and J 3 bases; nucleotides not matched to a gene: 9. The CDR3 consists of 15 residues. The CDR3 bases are TGTGCCAGCACTTACCAGGGGGCGGTAACAGATACGCAGTATTTT. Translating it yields CASTYQGAVTDTQYF.

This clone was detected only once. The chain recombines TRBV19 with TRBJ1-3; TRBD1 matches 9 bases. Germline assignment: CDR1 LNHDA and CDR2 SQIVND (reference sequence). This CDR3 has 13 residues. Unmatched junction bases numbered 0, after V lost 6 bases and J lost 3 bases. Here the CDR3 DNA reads TGTGCCAGTAGGGACAGGGGTGGAAACACCATATATTTT. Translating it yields CASRDRGGNTIYF.

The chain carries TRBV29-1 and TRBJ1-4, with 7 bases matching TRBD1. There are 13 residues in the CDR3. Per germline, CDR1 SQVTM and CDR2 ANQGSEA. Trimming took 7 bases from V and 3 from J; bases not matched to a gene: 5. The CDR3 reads CSGGGAANEKLFF. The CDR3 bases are TGCAGCGGAGGGGGCGCGGCTAATGAAAAACTGTTTTTT.

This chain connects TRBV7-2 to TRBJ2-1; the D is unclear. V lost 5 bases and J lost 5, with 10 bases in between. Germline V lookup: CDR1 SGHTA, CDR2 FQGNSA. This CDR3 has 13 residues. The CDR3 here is CASSTDGHNEQFF. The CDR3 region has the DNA TGTGCCAGCAGCACGGACGGCCACAATGAGCAGTTCTTC.

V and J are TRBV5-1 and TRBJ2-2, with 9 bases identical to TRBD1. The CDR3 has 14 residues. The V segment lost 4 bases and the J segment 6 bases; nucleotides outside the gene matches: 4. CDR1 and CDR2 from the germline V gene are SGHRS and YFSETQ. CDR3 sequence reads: CASSQRQGAGELFF. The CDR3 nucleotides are TGCGCCAGCAGCCAGAGACAGGGGGCCGGGGAGCTGTTTTTT.